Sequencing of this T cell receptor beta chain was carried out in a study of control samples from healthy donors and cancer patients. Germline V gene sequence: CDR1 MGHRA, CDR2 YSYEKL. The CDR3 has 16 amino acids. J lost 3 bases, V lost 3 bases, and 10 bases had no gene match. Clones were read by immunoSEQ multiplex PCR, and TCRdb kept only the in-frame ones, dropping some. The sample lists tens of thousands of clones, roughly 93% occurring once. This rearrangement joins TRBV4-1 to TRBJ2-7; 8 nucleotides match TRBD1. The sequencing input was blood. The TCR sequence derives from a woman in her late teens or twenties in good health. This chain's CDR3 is CASSQGYGQGRYEQYF. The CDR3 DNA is TGCGCCAGCAGCCAGGGGTATGGACAGGGACGCTACGAGCAGTACTTC.